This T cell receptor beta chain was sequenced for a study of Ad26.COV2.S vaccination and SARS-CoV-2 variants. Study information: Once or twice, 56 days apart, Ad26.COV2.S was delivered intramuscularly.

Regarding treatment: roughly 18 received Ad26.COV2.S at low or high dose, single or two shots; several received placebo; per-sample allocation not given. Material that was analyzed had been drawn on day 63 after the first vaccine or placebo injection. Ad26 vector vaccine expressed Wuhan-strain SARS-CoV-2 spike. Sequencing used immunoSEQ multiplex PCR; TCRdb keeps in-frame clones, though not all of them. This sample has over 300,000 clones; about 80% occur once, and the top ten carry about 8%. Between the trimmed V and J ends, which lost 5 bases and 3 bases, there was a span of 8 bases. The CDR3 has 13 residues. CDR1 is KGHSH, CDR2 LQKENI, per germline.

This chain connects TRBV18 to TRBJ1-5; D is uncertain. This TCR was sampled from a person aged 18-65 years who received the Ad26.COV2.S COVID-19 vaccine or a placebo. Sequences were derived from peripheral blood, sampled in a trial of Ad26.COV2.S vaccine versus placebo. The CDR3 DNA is TGTGCCAGCTCATCCGCAGACAATCAGCCCCAGCATTTT. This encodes CASSSADNQPQHF.